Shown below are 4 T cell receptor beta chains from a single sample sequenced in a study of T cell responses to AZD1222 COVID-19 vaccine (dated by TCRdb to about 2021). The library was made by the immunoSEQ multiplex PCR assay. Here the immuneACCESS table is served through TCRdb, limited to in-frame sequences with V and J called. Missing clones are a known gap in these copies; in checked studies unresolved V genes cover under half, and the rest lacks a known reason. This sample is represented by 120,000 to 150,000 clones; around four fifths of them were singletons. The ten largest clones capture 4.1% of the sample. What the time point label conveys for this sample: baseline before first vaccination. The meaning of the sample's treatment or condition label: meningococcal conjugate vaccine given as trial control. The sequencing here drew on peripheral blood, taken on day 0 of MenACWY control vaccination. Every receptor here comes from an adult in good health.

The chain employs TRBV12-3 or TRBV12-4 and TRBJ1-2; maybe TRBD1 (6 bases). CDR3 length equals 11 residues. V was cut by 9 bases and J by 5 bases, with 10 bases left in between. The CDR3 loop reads CASSDRYGYTF. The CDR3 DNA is TGTGCCAGTTCGGACAGATATGGCTACACCTTC.

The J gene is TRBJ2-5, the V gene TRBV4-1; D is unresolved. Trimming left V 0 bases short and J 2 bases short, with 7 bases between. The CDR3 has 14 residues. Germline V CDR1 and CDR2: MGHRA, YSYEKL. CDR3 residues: CASSQEGRQETQYF. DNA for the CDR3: TGCGCCAGCAGCCAAGAGGGCAGGCAAGAGACCCAGTACTTC.

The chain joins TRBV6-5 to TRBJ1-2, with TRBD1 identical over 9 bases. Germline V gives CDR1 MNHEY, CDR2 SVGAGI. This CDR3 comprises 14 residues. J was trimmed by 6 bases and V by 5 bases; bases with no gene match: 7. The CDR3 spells CASSRIQGAHGYTF. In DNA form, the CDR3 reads TGTGCCAGCAGTAGAATACAGGGGGCCCATGGCTACACCTTC.

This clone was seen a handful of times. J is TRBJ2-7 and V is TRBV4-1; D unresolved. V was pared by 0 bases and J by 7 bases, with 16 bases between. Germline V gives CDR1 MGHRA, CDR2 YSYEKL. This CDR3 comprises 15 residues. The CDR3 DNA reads TGCGCCAGCAGCCAAGAGGCGACCACCAGGTGGGAGCAGTACTTC. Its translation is CASSQEATTRWEQYF.